This T cell receptor beta chain was profiled in a study of blood T cell repertoires in COVID-19. The germline V and J ends were trimmed by 3 bases and 10 bases, with 12 bases remaining between them. This CDR3 has 13 residues. Per germline, CDR1 SNHLY and CDR2 FYNNEI. Authors' analysis steps: From reference gene primer amplification, estimates of nucleated cell counts were derived. Here immunoSEQ multiplex PCR was the method, and the copy in TCRdb shows in-frame clones only, minus some. Clone size and V and J calls were adopted from that table, with D and trimming inferred from the DNA. This sample carries about 120,000 clones, 84% of them seen once, and the ten largest clones take approximately 8.1%.

The V call is TRBV2, the J call TRBJ1-4; D unresolved. The TCR originated in a woman aged 35 to 49 with acute or convalescent COVID-19. Input material: peripheral blood. The CDR3 is CASSDRSRRKLFF. In DNA, the CDR3 is TGTGCCAGCAGTGATAGGTCGAGGCGAAAACTGTTTTTT.